A selection of T cell receptor beta chains follows, all from one sample in a study of identical twins. TCRdb reanalysed the 5' RACE reads using MiXCR and keeps one entry per CDR3 protein. Of about 890,000 distinct CDR3 sequences listed, about 12% are singletons. This sample was shared with a second study, whose subject was yellow fever vaccine responses in identical twins.

Sequencing was done on a sample of PBMCs. These receptors were obtained from a woman between 18 and 29 years old in good health. Both conserved end residues are part of each CDR3. D genes are given only for firm matches. The size field is filled for only some rows; it gives once, few, many or a size class.

d_gene | j_gene | abundance | len | v_gene | CDR3nt | CDR3aa
NA | TRBJ2-6 | NA | 14 | TRBV2 | TGTGCCAGCGGAGAAAACTCTGGGGCCAACGTCCTGACTTTC | CASGENSGANVLTF
NA | TRBJ2-5 | few | 13 | TRBV7-9 | TGTGCCAGCAGCTCGAAACCACAAGAGACCCAGTACTTC | CASSSKPQETQYF
NA | TRBJ2-1 | NA | 16 | TRBV5-6 | TGTGCCAGCAGCTTAAGGTCAGGGGATCCCTACAATGAGCAGTTCTTC | CASSLRSGDPYNEQFF
NA | TRBJ1-1 | many | 13 | TRBV12-3/TRBV12-4 | TGCGCCAGCACTCGGACGGTGAACACTGAAGCTTTCTTT | CASTRTVNTEAFF
TRBD2 | TRBJ2-2 | few | 16 | TRBV12-3/TRBV12-4 | TGTGCCAGCAGTTTGGGGACTAGCGGGTACACCGGGGAGCTGTTTTTT | CASSLGTSGYTGELFF
TRBD2 | TRBJ2-7 | NA | 14 | TRBV20-1 | TGCAGTGCTTTTAGCGGGACCAGCTCCTACGAGCAGTACTTC | CSAFSGTSSYEQYF
TRBD2 | TRBJ2-1 | few | 16 | TRBV12-3/TRBV12-4 | TGTGCCAGCAGCCCCGGGACTAGCGGGGGTCCAACCATCCAGTTCTTC | CASSPGTSGGPTIQFF
TRBD2 | TRBJ2-1 | many | 14 | TRBV29-1 | TGCAGCGTTGAAGGTAGTCTAGCGGGGGGGCCTCGGTTCTTC | CSVEGSLAGGPRFF
NA | TRBJ1-2 | NA | 12 | TRBV12-3/TRBV12-4 | TGTGCCAGCAGGGGGACCTTCGAAGGCTACACCTTC | CASRGTFEGYTF
TRBD1 | TRBJ1-1 | few | 13 | TRBV5-1 | TGCGCCAGCAGCTCGGTCCCAGGGGGAGAAGCTTTCTTT | CASSSVPGGEAFF
TRBD2 | TRBJ2-2 | few | 15 | TRBV12-3/TRBV12-4 | TGTGCCAGCAGAGGAGCGGGATGGAACACCGGGGAGCTGTTTTTT | CASRGAGWNTGELFF
NA | TRBJ2-2 | few | 16 | TRBV5-1 | TGCGCCAGCAGCCTACCGGGACGGGCGAACACCGGGGAGCTGTTTTTT | CASSLPGRANTGELFF